This record concerns one T cell receptor (beta chain) sequence. Data came from immunoSEQ multiplex PCR; TCRdb stores just in-frame clones and leaves some out. In the table there are about 430,000 clones, roughly 88% of which are singletons. This specimen comes from a study of blood T cell repertoires in COVID-19. Germline CDR1 is LGHDT and CDR2 is YNNKEL (reference sequence). V was pared by 6 bases and J by 3 bases, with 12 bases of the junction left unmatched. The CDR3 runs to 17 residues. The sample was PBMCs or T cells enriched from blood (not recorded which). The rearrangement uses TRBV3-1 (or the pseudogene TRBV3-2) and TRBJ1-1; 11 nucleotides align to TRBD1. The receptor was isolated from a woman younger than 45 with acute COVID-19. CDR3 nucleotide sequence: TGTGCCAGCAGGCGAAACGGACAGGGGGCTTGGGACACTGAAGCTTTCTTT. Translating it yields CASRRNGQGAWDTEAFF.